The clone carrying this T cell receptor (beta chain) was picked up many times. The sorted Tregs were CD4+CD25+CD127-/low cells. TCRdb reprocessed the 5' RACE reads via MiXCR and lists one record per CDR3 protein. The sample shows tens of thousands of distinct CDR3 sequences, 22% of them seen only once. This sequence originates from a female donor with breast cancer. The sample taken for sequencing was Tregs sorted from blood.

The chain's CDR3 is CSASVGGGYNSPLHF. The CDR3 DNA follows: TGCAGTGCTAGTGTGGGGGGGGGATATAATTCACCCCTCCACTTT. V is TRBV20-1 and J is TRBJ1-6; D possibly corresponds to TRBD1 (5 bases). Trimming pared 3 bases from V and 4 bases from J, leaving 13 bases between. Germline V lookup: CDR1 DFQATT, CDR2 SNEGSKA (reference sequence). This CDR3 has 15 amino acids.